A selection of T cell receptor beta chains follows, all from one sample in a study of metastatic and nonmetastatic thyroid tumors. TCRdb re-analyzed the PCR reads using MiXCR. The sample consists of approximately 30,000 clones, approximately 19% of them appearing once. The specimen was blood. The receptors here all came from a female donor with papillary thyroid cancer or a benign thyroid nodule (not recorded which). Some clones in this sample may be carry-over from other donors' samples. The CDR3 runs from the conserved cysteine through the conserved F or W. The D gene is left open where the match is weak. Where a row states a size, it is once, few, many or the class of an expanded clone; other rows omit it.

V gene: TRBV20-1; J gene: TRBJ2-1; D gene: NA; clone size: many; CDR3 DNA: TGCAGTGCTAAGTACAATGAGCAGTTCTTC; CDR3 protein: CSAKYNEQFF
V gene: TRBV20-1; J gene: TRBJ2-7; D gene: NA; clone size: many; CDR3 DNA: TGCAGTGCTAGTCAGGGCTCCCCGTACGAGCAGTACTTC; CDR3 protein: CSASQGSPYEQYF
V gene: TRBV6-5; J gene: TRBJ2-2; D gene: NA; clone size: few; CDR3 DNA: TGTGCCAGCAGTTACGCATTCGGATACACCGGGGAGCTGTTTTTT; CDR3 protein: CASSYAFGYTGELFF
V gene: TRBV7-2; J gene: TRBJ2-7; D gene: NA; clone size: many; CDR3 DNA: TGTGCCAGCAGCCTCCCCGGGGACAATACCTTCTTC; CDR3 protein: CASSLPGDNTFF
V gene: TRBV14; J gene: TRBJ1-1; D gene: TRBD1; clone size: NA; CDR3 DNA: TGTGCCAGCAGACTACGGACAGGCATGAACACTGAAGCTTTCTTT; CDR3 protein: CASRLRTGMNTEAFF
V gene: TRBV2; J gene: TRBJ2-7; D gene: NA; clone size: few; CDR3 DNA: TGTGCCAGCAGGGAGGAACAAGCCTACGAGCAGTACTTC; CDR3 protein: CASREEQAYEQYF
V gene: TRBV6-1; J gene: TRBJ1-1; D gene: NA; clone size: NA; CDR3 DNA: TGTGCCGTTCTCAGGGCCATGAACACTGAAGCTTTCTTT; CDR3 protein: CAVLRAMNTEAFF
V gene: TRBV6-1; J gene: TRBJ2-3; D gene: TRBD1; clone size: few; CDR3 DNA: TGTGCCAGCAGGGGACAGGGGTATGCAGATACGCAGTATTTT; CDR3 protein: CASRGQGYADTQYF
V gene: TRBV5-1; J gene: TRBJ2-3; D gene: TRBD2; clone size: NA; CDR3 DNA: TGCGCCAGCAGCTTGGGTGCGTCTAGCGGGAGGGAAGATACGCAGTATTTT; CDR3 protein: CASSLGASSGREDTQYF
V gene: TRBV6-1; J gene: TRBJ1-6; D gene: NA; clone size: medium-sized; CDR3 DNA: TGTGCCAGCAGCCCGGGGCCTGGGAATTCACCCCTCCACTTT; CDR3 protein: CASSPGPGNSPLHF
V gene: TRBV5-1; J gene: TRBJ2-7; D gene: NA; clone size: NA; CDR3 DNA: TGCGCCAGCAGCTTGATGACCAGCTCCTACGAGCAGTACTTC; CDR3 protein: CASSLMTSSYEQYF
V gene: TRBV19; J gene: TRBJ2-1; D gene: NA; clone size: many; CDR3 DNA: TGTGCCAGTAGTACCTGGACAGTGGGAGGCCACAATGAGCAGTTCTTC; CDR3 protein: CASSTWTVGGHNEQFF
V gene: TRBV6-5; J gene: TRBJ1-5; D gene: NA; clone size: NA; CDR3 DNA: TGTGCCAGTAGTTTCCGGGAAGGGGATCAGCCCCAGCATTTT; CDR3 protein: CASSFREGDQPQHF
V gene: TRBV30; J gene: TRBJ1-2; D gene: TRBD1; clone size: many; CDR3 DNA: TGTGCCTTTCGCCTCCGGGACAGGGGATCGCAAGGCTACACCTTC; CDR3 protein: CAFRLRDRGSQGYTF
V gene: TRBV2; J gene: TRBJ2-3; D gene: TRBD2; clone size: many; CDR3 DNA: TGTGCCAGCAGGATCCTAGCGGCCACAGATACGCAGTATTTT; CDR3 protein: CASRILAATDTQYF
V gene: TRBV20-1; J gene: TRBJ1-2; D gene: NA; clone size: NA; CDR3 DNA: TGCAGTGCTAGACAGCTGGACAGTGGTTATGTCTACACCTTC; CDR3 protein: CSARQLDSGYVYTF
V gene: TRBV19; J gene: TRBJ2-1; D gene: NA; clone size: few; CDR3 DNA: TGTGCCAGTAGTATCGGGACCACTTTCCGGTTCTTC; CDR3 protein: CASSIGTTFRFF
V gene: TRBV30; J gene: TRBJ2-7; D gene: TRBD2; clone size: many; CDR3 DNA: TGTGCCTGGAGCACGGGAGGTTTTACCCACGAGCAGTACTTC; CDR3 protein: CAWSTGGFTHEQYF
V gene: TRBV6-1; J gene: TRBJ2-1; D gene: TRBD1; clone size: few; CDR3 DNA: TGTGCCAGCAAGACCGGGACAGGGGGCCACAATGAGCAGTTCTTC; CDR3 protein: CASKTGTGGHNEQFF
V gene: TRBV20-1; J gene: TRBJ2-5; D gene: TRBD2; clone size: many; CDR3 DNA: TGCAGTGCTAGAGACGGGGCTAGCGGGGAGACCCAGTACTTC; CDR3 protein: CSARDGASGETQYF
V gene: TRBV20-1; J gene: TRBJ2-5; D gene: TRBD2; clone size: many; CDR3 DNA: TGCAGTGCTAGAGATCCCCGCCCCGGGACTAGCGGGAGGCGCGAGACCCAGTACTTC; CDR3 protein: CSARDPRPGTSGRRETQYF
V gene: TRBV27; J gene: TRBJ2-1; D gene: TRBD1; clone size: few; CDR3 DNA: TGTGCCAGCAGTAAGCCGGGACAGGGGACCTACAATGAGCAGTTCTTC; CDR3 protein: CASSKPGQGTYNEQFF
V gene: TRBV6-1; J gene: TRBJ1-6; D gene: NA; clone size: NA; CDR3 DNA: TGTGCCAGCAGAGTGGGTCTGGCGGTTTCGAATTCACCCCTCCACTTT; CDR3 protein: CASRVGLAVSNSPLHF
V gene: TRBV12-3/TRBV12-4; J gene: TRBJ2-7; D gene: NA; clone size: NA; CDR3 DNA: TGTGCCAACAGTTTAAACATCGGATCCGAGCAGTACTTC; CDR3 protein: CANSLNIGSEQYF
V gene: TRBV7-9; J gene: TRBJ2-6; D gene: TRBD1; clone size: many; CDR3 DNA: TGTGCCAGCAGCCCTGGACAGGGGCTCAATGGGGCCAACGTCCTGACTTTC; CDR3 protein: CASSPGQGLNGANVLTF
V gene: TRBV28; J gene: TRBJ1-1; D gene: NA; clone size: many; CDR3 DNA: TGTGCCAGCAGGAAGACAGGTCAGGGGCGCACTGAAGCTTTCTTT; CDR3 protein: CASRKTGQGRTEAFF
V gene: TRBV5-1; J gene: TRBJ2-7; D gene: NA; clone size: NA; CDR3 DNA: TGCGCCAGCAGCTTGGCGGATGAGCAGTACTTC; CDR3 protein: CASSLADEQYF
V gene: TRBV18; J gene: TRBJ1-1; D gene: NA; clone size: NA; CDR3 DNA: TGTGCCAGCTCCCTGGACATAAACACTGAAGCTTTCTTT; CDR3 protein: CASSLDINTEAFF
V gene: TRBV19; J gene: TRBJ2-7; D gene: NA; clone size: many; CDR3 DNA: TGTGCCAGTAGTATAGGACAGCCATTCTACGAGCAGTACTTC; CDR3 protein: CASSIGQPFYEQYF
V gene: TRBV15; J gene: TRBJ1-2; D gene: NA; clone size: many; CDR3 DNA: TGTGCCACCAGCAGAGATCAGGGTGTGGCCACCTTC; CDR3 protein: CATSRDQGVATF
V gene: TRBV11-2; J gene: TRBJ2-1; D gene: NA; clone size: many; CDR3 DNA: TGTGCCAGCAGCTTATGGACTGCCTCCTACAATGAGCAGTTCTTC; CDR3 protein: CASSLWTASYNEQFF
V gene: TRBV7-6; J gene: TRBJ2-2; D gene: TRBD2; clone size: NA; CDR3 DNA: TGTGCCAGCAGCCCTCTTGTAGCGGGGGAGAACACCGGGGAGCTGTTTTTT; CDR3 protein: CASSPLVAGENTGELFF
V gene: TRBV28; J gene: TRBJ2-1; D gene: NA; clone size: medium-sized; CDR3 DNA: TGTGCCAGCTTATCACAGAGCAATGAGCAGTTCTTC; CDR3 protein: CASLSQSNEQFF
V gene: TRBV11-2; J gene: TRBJ1-3; D gene: TRBD1; clone size: many; CDR3 DNA: TGTGCCAGCAGATCGGCCGGACAGGGGGCTGGAAACACCATATATTTT; CDR3 protein: CASRSAGQGAGNTIYF
V gene: TRBV20-1; J gene: TRBJ2-4; D gene: TRBD1; clone size: many; CDR3 DNA: TGCAGTGCAGCCGGGACAGGGGCAGCCAAAAACATTCAGTACTTC; CDR3 protein: CSAAGTGAAKNIQYF
V gene: TRBV7-9; J gene: TRBJ1-1; D gene: NA; clone size: many; CDR3 DNA: TGTGCCAGCAGGAGGGGTGAGGAAGCTTTCTTT; CDR3 protein: CASRRGEEAFF
V gene: TRBV7-3; J gene: TRBJ2-3; D gene: NA; clone size: NA; CDR3 DNA: TGTGCCAGCAGCAAGGGACTGGTGTACACAGATACGCAGTATTTT; CDR3 protein: CASSKGLVYTDTQYF